This passage covers 5 T cell receptor beta chains from one sample sequenced in a study of T cell repertoires in cytomegalovirus infection. Antigens for these TCRs are unknown. MiXCR, applied by TCRdb to the reads, yields one record per CDR3 protein. The table lists about 890,000 distinct CDR3 sequences, around 29% of them singletons. The sequencing here drew on cultured CD8+ T cells from PBMCs, taken from culture after CMV antigen stimulation. The receptors here all came from a human donor in good health (CMV status not recorded). Some clones in this sample may be carry-over from other donors' samples.

In its sample, this clonotype was seen many times. The chain is built from TRBV7-2 and TRBJ1-2; possibly TRBD1 for D (5 bases). The ends were cut back, 3 bases at V and 13 bases at J, with 21 bases in the middle. Germline V gene lookup returns CDR1 SGHTA and CDR2 FQGNSA. This CDR3 has 14 residues. CDR3 sequence: CASSFLGAVEGFTF. Here the CDR3 DNA reads TGTGCCAGCAGCTTCCTTGGGGCGGTTGAGGGTTTCACCTTC.

This clonotype has a count of ten or more. This chain joins TRBV9 and TRBJ2-4, with TRBD1 matching over 7 bases. In germline, CDR1 is SGDLS, CDR2 YYNGEE. CDR3 length: 15 amino acids. V shed 0 bases, J shed 6 bases, and the junction held 6 bases outside the gene matches. CDR3 nucleotides: TGTGCCAGCAGCGTAGAGGGGGCTCGTGGAAACATTCAGTACTTC. Translated, it gives CASSVEGARGNIQYF.

This clonotype turned up a few times. The gene calls are TRBV5-1 and TRBJ2-5, with TRBD1 matching over 8 bases. V gave up 1 base and J gave up 4 bases; unmatched junction bases: 6. The germline V gene has CDR1 SGHRS and CDR2 YFSETQ. The CDR3 is made up of 15 amino acids. For the CDR3, the DNA is TGCGCCAGCAGCTTGTGGACAGGGTTGTCAGAGACCCAGTACTTC. Protein sequence: CASSLWTGLSETQYF.

This clonotype was seen a handful of times. The chain has TRBV6-5 and TRBJ2-2; possibly TRBD1 or TRBD2 for D (5 bases each). This CDR3 has 17 amino acids. Per germline, CDR1 MNHEY and CDR2 SVGAGI. Trimming pared 2 bases from V and 1 base from J, leaving 14 bases between. Written as DNA, the CDR3 is TGTGCCAGCAGTTACAGGACGGCAGGGAGGAACACCGGGGAGCTGTTTTTT. It specifies CASSYRTAGRNTGELFF.

In its sample, this clonotype was seen a few times. The chain employs TRBV24-1 and TRBJ2-7, with 7 bases identical to TRBD2. With 3 bases clipped from V and 4 bases from J, the junction kept 14 bases outside the gene matches. CDR1 and CDR2 (germline): KGHDR, SFDVKD. This CDR3 is 17 amino acids long. In DNA, the CDR3 is TGTGCCACCAGTGATCCGCACGGAGCGGGACCAAGTTACGAGCAGTACGTC. Translated: CATSDPHGAGPSYEQYV.